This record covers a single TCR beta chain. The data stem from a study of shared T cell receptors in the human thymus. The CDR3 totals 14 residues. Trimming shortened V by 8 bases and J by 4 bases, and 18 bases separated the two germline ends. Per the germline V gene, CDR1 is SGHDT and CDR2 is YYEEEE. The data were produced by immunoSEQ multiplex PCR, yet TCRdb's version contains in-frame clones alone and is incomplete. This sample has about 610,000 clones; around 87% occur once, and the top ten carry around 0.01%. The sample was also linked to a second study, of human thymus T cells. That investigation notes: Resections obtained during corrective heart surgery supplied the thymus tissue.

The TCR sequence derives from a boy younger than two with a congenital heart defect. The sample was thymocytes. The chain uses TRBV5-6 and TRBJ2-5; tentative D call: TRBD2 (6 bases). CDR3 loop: CASHRDSGGETQYF. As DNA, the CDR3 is TGTGCCAGTCACCGGGACTCCGGGGGAGAGACCCAGTACTTC.